This TCR beta chain derives from a study of shared clonotypes between healthy human individuals. Study-wide results and limits: Compared with memory subsets, naive subsets generally had larger estimated richness. Blood was the only sampled material, and tissue repertoires likely differ.

This clone showed up just a few times. Antigen specificity is unknown. V gave up 2 bases and J gave up 7 bases, with 8 bases separating them. The CDR3 is 12 amino acids. CDR1 is LGHNA and CDR2 is YNFKEQ in the germline V gene. At deep level, the assay was performed. Libraries were prepared by immunoSEQ multiplex PCR; TCRdb keeps only in-frame clonotypes and omits some of them. This table has about 2.4 million clones, approximately 93% appearing once. The sample consisted of naive CD4+ T cells from PBMCs. Subset of the sample: CD45RA+ positively selected. The chain carries TRBV4-2 and TRBJ1-1; D uncertain. The sequence was collected from a man younger than 35 in good health. Some clones in this sample may be carry-over from other donors' samples. CDR3 nucleotides: TGTGCCAGCAGCCAAACAGTGGATGAAGCTTTCTTT. Protein sequence: CASSQTVDEAFF.